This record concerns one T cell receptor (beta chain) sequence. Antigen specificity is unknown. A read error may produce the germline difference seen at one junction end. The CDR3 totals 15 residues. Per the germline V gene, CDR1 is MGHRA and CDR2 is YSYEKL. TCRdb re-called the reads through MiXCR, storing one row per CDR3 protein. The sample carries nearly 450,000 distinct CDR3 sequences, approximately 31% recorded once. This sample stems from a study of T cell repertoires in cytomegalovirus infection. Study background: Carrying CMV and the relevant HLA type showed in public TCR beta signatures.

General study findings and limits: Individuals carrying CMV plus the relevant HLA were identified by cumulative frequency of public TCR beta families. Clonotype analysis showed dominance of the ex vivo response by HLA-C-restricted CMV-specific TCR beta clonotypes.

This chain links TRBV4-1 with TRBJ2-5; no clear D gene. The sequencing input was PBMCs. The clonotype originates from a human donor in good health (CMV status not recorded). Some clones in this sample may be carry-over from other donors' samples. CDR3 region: CSSSQTSQVRETQYF. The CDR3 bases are TGCTCCAGCAGCCAGACTTCCCAGGTCCGGGAGACCCAGTACTTC.